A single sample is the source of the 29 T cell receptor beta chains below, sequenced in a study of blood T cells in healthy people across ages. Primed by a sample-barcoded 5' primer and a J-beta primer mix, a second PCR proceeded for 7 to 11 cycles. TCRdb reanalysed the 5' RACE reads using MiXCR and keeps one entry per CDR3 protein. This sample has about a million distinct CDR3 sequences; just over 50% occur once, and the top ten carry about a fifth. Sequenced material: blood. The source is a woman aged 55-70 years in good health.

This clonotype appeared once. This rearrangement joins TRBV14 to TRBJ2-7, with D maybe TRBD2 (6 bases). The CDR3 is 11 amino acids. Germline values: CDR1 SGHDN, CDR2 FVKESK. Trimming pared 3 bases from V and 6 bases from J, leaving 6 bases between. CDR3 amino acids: CASSHGSEQYF. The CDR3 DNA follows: TGTGCCAGCAGCCACGGGAGCGAGCAGTACTTC. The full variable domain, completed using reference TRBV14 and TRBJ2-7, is EAGVTQFPSHSVIEKGQTVTLRCDPISGHDNLYWYRRVMGKEIKFLLHFVKESKQDESGMPNNRFLAERTGGTYSTLKVQPAELEDSGVYFCASSHGSEQYFGPGTRLTVT.

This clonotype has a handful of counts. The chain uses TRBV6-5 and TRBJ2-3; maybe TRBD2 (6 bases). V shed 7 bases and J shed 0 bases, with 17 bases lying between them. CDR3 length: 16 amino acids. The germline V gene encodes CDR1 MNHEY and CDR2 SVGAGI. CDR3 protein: CASMTMLGGSTDTQYF. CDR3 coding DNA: TGTGCCAGCATGACTATGCTGGGAGGTAGCACAGATACGCAGTATTTT.

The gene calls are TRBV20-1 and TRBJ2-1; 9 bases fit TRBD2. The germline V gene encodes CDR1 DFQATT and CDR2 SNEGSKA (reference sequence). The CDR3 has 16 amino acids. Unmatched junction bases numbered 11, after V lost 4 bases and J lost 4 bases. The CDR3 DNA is TGCAGTGCTACGGTCGTAGCGGGAGTCGCGTACAATGAGCAGTTCTTC. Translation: CSATVVAGVAYNEQFF.

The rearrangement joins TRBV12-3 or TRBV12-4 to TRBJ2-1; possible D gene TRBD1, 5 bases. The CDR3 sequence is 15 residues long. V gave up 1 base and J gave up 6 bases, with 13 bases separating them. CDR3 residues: CASSLVLGQINEQFF. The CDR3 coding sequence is TGTGCCAGCAGTTTAGTTTTAGGACAAATCAATGAGCAGTTCTTC.

The CDR3 here is CTGSFSGIDNYGYTF. CDR3 in DNA: TGTACCGGCAGTTTCTCGGGGATAGATAACTATGGCTACACCTTC. The rearrangement uses TRBV12-3 or TRBV12-4 and TRBJ1-2; D is unclear. The length of the CDR3 is 15 residues.

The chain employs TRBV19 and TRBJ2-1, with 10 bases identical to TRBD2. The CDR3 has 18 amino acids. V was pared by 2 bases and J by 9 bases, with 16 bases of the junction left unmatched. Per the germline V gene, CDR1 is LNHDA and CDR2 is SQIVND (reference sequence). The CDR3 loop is CASSIFWASGRSAGEQFF. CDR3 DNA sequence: TGTGCCAGTAGTATATTTTGGGCTAGCGGGAGATCTGCCGGTGAGCAGTTCTTC.

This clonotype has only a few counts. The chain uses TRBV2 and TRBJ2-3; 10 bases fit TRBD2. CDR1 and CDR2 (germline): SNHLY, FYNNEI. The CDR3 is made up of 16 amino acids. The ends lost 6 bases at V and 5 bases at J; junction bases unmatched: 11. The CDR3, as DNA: TGTGCCAGCAGCTACCCAAGCGGGAGGGTAGGAGATACGCAGTATTTT. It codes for CASSYPSGRVGDTQYF. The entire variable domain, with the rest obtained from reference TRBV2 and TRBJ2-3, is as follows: EPEVTQTPSHQVTQMGQEVILRCVPISNHLYFYWYRQILGQKVEFLVSFYNNEISEKSEIFDDQFSVERPDGSNFTLKIRSTKLEDSAMYFCASSYPSGRVGDTQYFGPGTRLTVL.

The CDR3 DNA sequence: TGTGCCAGCAGTTTAGGAATGGACAGGGGGCGAACCATGGACTATCAGTACTTC. It codes for CASSLGMDRGRTMDYQYF. This chain links TRBV12-3 or TRBV12-4 with TRBJ2-5; 11 positions match TRBD1. This CDR3 region has 18 residues. The V gene end was trimmed by 1 base and the J gene end by 11 bases; junction bases not matched to a gene: 18.

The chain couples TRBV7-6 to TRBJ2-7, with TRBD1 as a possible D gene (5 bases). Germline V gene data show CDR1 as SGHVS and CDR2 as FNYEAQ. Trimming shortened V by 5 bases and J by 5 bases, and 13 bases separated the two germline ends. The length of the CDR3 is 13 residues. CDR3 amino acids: CASSARQLDEQYF. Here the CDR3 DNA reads TGTGCCAGCAGCGCCCGACAGCTCGACGAGCAGTACTTC.

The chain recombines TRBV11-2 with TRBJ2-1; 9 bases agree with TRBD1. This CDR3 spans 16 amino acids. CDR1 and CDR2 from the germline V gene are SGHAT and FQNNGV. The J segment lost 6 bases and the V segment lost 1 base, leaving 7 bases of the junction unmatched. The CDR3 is CASSLAGQGRGNEQFF. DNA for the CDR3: TGTGCCAGCAGCTTAGCGGGACAGGGAAGGGGCAATGAGCAGTTCTTC. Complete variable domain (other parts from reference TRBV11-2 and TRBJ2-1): EAGVAQSPRYKIIEKRQSVAFWCNPISGHATLYWYQQILGQGPKLLIQFQNNGVVDDSQLPKDRFSAERLKGVDSTLKIQPAKLEDSAVYLCASSLAGQGRGNEQFFGPGTRLTVL.

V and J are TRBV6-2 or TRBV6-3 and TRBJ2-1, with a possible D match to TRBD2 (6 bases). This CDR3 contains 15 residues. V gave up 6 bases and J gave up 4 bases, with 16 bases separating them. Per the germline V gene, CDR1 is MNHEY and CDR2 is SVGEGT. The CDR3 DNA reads TGTGCCAGCAGACCTCCTTTAGGGAGGTACAATGAGCAGTTCTTC. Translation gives CASRPPLGRYNEQFF.

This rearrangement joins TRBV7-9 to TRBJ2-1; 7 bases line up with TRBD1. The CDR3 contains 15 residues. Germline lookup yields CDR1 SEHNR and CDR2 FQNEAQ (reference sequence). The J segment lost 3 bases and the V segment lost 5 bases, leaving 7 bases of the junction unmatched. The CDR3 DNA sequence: TGTGCCAGCAGCGTATCGGGACAGAACTACAATGAGCAGTTCTTC. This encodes CASSVSGQNYNEQFF.

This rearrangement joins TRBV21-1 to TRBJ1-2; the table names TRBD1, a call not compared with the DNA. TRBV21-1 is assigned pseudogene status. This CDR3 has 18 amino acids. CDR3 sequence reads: CASSKGGTVISANYGYTF. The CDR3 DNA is TGTGCCAGCAGCAAAGGTGGGACCGTGATCTCCGCTAACTATGGCTACACCTTC.

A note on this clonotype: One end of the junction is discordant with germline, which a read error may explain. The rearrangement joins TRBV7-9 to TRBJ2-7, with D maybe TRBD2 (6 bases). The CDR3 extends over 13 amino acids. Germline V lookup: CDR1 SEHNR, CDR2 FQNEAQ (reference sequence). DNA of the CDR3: TGCGCCGGACAAGGACACGGCGGGAACGAGCAGTACTTC. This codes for CAGQGHGGNEQYF.

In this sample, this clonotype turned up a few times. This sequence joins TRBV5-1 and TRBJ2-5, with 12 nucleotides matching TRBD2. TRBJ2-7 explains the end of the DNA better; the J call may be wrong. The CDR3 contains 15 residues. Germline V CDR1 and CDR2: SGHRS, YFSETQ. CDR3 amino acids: CASSPTSGRINEQYF. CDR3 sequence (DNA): TGCGCCAGCAGCCCCACTAGCGGGAGGATCAACGAGCAGTACTTC.

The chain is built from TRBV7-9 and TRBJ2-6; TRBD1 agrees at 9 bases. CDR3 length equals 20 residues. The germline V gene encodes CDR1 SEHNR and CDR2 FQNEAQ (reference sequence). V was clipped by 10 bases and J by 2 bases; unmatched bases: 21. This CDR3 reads CAMPRDQKQGAIAGANVLTF. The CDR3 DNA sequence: TGTGCCATGCCTCGGGACCAAAAACAGGGGGCGATTGCTGGGGCCAACGTCCTGACTTTC.

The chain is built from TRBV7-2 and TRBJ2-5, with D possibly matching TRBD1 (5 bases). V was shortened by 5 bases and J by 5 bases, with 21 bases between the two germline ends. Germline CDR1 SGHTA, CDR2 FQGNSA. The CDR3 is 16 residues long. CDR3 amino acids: CASSNIWGPGLETQYF. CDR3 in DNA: TGTGCCAGCAGCAATATATGGGGCCCTGGCTTGGAGACCCAGTACTTC.

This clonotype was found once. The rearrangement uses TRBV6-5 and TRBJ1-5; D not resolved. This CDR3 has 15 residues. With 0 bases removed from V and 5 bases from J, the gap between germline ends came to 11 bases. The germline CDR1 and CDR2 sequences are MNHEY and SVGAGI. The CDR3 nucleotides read TGTGCCAGCAGTTACTCGAGGCAGTCTTATCAGCCCCAGCATTTT. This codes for CASSYSRQSYQPQHF.

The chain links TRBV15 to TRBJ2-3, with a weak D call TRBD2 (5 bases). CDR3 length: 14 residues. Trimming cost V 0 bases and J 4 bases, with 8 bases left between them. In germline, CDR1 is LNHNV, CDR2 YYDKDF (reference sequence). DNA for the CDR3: TGTGCCACCAGCAGAGATTGGCGGGCAGATACGCAGTATTTT. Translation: CATSRDWRADTQYF.

The CDR3 nucleotides are TGTGCCAGCAGCTCTAGTACAGGGCCAGGAGGCTACACCTTC. Translation gives CASSSSTGPGGYTF. V and J are TRBV7-2 and TRBJ1-2, with a possible D match to TRBD1 (6 bases). V lost 4 bases to trimming and J lost 8 bases, with 17 bases between them. The CDR3 is 14 amino acids. Germline CDR1 reads SGHTA; CDR2 reads FQGNSA.

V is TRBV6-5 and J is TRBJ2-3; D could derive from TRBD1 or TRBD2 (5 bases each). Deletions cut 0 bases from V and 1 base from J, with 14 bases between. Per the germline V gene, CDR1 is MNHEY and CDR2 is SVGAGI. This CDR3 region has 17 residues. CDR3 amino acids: CASSYSSRGVRTDTQYF. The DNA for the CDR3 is TGTGCCAGCAGTTACTCGAGTCGAGGGGTTCGCACAGATACGCAGTATTTT.

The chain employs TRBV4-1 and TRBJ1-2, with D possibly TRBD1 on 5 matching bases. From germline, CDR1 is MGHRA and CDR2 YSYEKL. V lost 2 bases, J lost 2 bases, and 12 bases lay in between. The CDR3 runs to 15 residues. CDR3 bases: TGCGCCAGCAGCCAACCCCTCCGGGACAACTATGGCTACACCTTC. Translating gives CASSQPLRDNYGYTF.

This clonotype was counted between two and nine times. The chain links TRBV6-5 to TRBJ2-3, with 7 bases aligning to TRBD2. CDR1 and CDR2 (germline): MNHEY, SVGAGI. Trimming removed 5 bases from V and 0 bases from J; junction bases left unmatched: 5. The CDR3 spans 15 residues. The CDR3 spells CASSPERGSTDTQYF. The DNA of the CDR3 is TGTGCCAGCAGTCCCGAGCGGGGAAGCACAGATACGCAGTATTTT.

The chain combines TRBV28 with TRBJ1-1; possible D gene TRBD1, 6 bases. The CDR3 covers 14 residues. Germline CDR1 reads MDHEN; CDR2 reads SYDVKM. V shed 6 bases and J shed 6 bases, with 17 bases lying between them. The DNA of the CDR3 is TGTGCCAGCAGCCAAAGAGCAGGGGTCGCTGAAGCTTTCTTT. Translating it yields CASSQRAGVAEAFF.

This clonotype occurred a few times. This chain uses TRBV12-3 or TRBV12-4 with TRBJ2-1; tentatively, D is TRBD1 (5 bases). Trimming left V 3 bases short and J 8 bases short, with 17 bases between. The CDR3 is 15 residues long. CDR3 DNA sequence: TGTGCCAGCAGTTTTGTCCCAGGGAATGTGGATGAGCAGTTCTTC. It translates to CASSFVPGNVDEQFF.

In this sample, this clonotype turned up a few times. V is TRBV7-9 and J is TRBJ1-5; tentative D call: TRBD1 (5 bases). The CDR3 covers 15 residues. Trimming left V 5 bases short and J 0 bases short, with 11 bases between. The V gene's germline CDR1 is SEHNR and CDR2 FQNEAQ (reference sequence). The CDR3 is CASSGGGYSNQPQHF. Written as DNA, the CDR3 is TGTGCCAGCAGCGGGGGGGGTTATAGCAATCAGCCCCAGCATTTT.

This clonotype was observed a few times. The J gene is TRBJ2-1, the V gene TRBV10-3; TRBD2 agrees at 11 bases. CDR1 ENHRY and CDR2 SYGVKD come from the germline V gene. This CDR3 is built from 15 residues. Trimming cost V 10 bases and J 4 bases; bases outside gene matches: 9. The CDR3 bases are TGTGCCACTGGCAGACTAGCGGGGCTTTACAATGAGCAGTTCTTC. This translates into CATGRLAGLYNEQFF.

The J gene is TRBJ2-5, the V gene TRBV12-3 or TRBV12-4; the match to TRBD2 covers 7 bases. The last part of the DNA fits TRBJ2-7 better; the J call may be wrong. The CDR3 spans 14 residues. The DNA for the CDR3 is TGTGCCAGCTCAATGAAAGGCGGGGGCTACGAGCAGTACTTC. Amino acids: CASSMKGGGYEQYF.

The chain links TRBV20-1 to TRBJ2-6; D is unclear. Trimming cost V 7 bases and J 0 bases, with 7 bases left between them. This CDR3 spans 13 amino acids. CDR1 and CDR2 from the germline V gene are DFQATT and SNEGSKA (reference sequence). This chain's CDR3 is CSGHFSGANVLTF. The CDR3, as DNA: TGCAGTGGGCATTTCTCTGGGGCCAACGTCCTGACTTTC.